A single sample gave rise to the 20 T cell receptor beta chains below, sequenced in a study of T cell clonotyping in hematopoietic cell transplantation. The data were produced by immunoSEQ multiplex PCR, yet TCRdb's version contains in-frame clones alone and is incomplete. The sample comprises over 10,000 clones, under 95% of which are singletons, and around 0.8% rests with the top ten. The sample was peripheral blood mononuclear cells. The receptors originated from a woman aged 45-59 years in good health. Some clones in this sample may be carry-over from other donors' samples.

The V and J genes are TRBV10-3 and TRBJ1-1; possibly TRBD1 for D (6 bases). Trimming took 10 bases from V and 3 from J, leaving 15 bases between them. The CDR3 spans 13 residues. Germline V gene sequence: CDR1 ENHRY, CDR2 SYGVKD. The CDR3 coding sequence is TGTGCCAGCCAACAGGGTAGGGACACTGAAGCTTTCTTT. Its translation is CASQQGRDTEAFF.

The V call is TRBV27, the J call TRBJ2-6, with unresolved D. Germline V gives CDR1 MNHEY, CDR2 SMNVEV (reference sequence). The CDR3 loop spans 18 amino acids. With 4 bases removed from V and 0 bases from J, the gap between germline ends came to 16 bases. The CDR3 sequence: CASSWAALVNSGANVLTF. CDR3 sequence (DNA): TGTGCCAGCAGTTGGGCCGCGCTTGTAAACTCTGGGGCCAACGTCCTGACTTTC.

This chain links TRBV5-6 with TRBJ1-5; D perhaps matches TRBD1 (5 bases). This CDR3 region has 15 residues. CDR1 is SGHDT, CDR2 YYEEEE, per germline. V lost 2 bases and J lost 4, with 13 bases in between. The CDR3: CASSLRQLKNQPQHF. CDR3 DNA: TGTGCCAGCAGCTTAAGACAGTTAAAAAATCAGCCCCAGCATTTT.

V gene TRBV2 combines with J gene TRBJ1-2; the D gene is possibly TRBD1 (6 bases). Trimming removed 5 bases from V and 3 bases from J, with 13 bases in between. The CDR3 length is 14 residues. Germline assignment: CDR1 SNHLY and CDR2 FYNNEI. This CDR3 reads CASSREAGDYGYTF. CDR3 sequence (DNA): TGTGCCAGCAGTCGCGAGGCAGGGGACTATGGCTACACCTTC.

V usage is TRBV14 and J usage is TRBJ2-7; 8 bases are a match to TRBD1. The germline CDR1 and CDR2 sequences are SGHDN and FVKESK. This CDR3 is 17 amino acids long. Trimming took 0 bases from V and 4 from J; bases not matched to a gene: 11. CDR3 loop: CASSQDVARDRTYEQYF. The CDR3 coding sequence is TGTGCCAGCAGCCAAGATGTGGCGCGGGACAGGACGTACGAGCAGTACTTC.

The genes are TRBV4-2 and TRBJ2-1; 10 nucleotides line up with TRBD2. Germline loops: CDR1 LGHNA, CDR2 YNFKEQ. CDR3 length: 17 residues. V lost 0 bases, J lost 4 bases, and 6 bases stayed unmatched. The CDR3 coding sequence is TGTGCCAGCAGCCAAGAGCCCAGCGGGGGGGGTTACAATGAGCAGTTCTTC. Its protein is CASSQEPSGGGYNEQFF.

This chain joins TRBV15 and TRBJ2-5, with 7 bases fitting TRBD1. Germline CDR1 reads LNHNV; CDR2 reads YYDKDF (reference sequence). The J segment lost 5 bases and the V segment lost 3 bases, leaving 9 bases of the junction unmatched. The CDR3 has 15 amino acids. The CDR3 bases are TGTGCCACCAGCAGTACCAGACAGGGTGAGGAGACCCAGTACTTC. Translating it yields CATSSTRQGEETQYF.

The chain carries TRBV27 and TRBJ1-2; 7 bases map to TRBD1. Germline lookup yields CDR1 MNHEY and CDR2 SMNVEV (reference sequence). This CDR3 contains 14 residues. The V segment lost 4 bases and the J segment 8 bases; nucleotides outside the gene matches: 10. CDR3 sequence reads: CASSYRDRASGYTF. CDR3 nucleotides: TGTGCCAGCAGTTACCGAGACAGGGCTTCGGGCTACACCTTC.

The chain joins TRBV6-5 to TRBJ1-1; unclear D gene. The CDR3 has 14 amino acids. The germline V gene encodes CDR1 MNHEY and CDR2 SVGAGI. V was pared by 5 bases and J by 0 bases, with 10 bases between. This CDR3 is CASSRGRMNTEAFF. For the CDR3, the DNA is TGTGCCAGCAGTCGAGGTAGGATGAACACTGAAGCTTTCTTT.

The chain uses TRBV9 and TRBJ2-1, with 14 bases matching TRBD2. The germline V gene has CDR1 SGDLS and CDR2 YYNGEE. With V trimmed by 4 bases and J by 4 bases, 7 bases remained unmatched. The length of the CDR3 is 17 residues. As DNA, the CDR3 is TGTGCCAGCAGCCCGGGGACTAGCGGGGGACCGTACAATGAGCAGTTCTTC. This translates into CASSPGTSGGPYNEQFF.

This rearrangement joins TRBV20-1 to TRBJ1-1; D is perhaps TRBD1 (5 bases). There are 11 residues in the CDR3. Germline CDR1 and CDR2: DFQATT and SNEGSKA (reference sequence). Trimming cost V 5 bases and J 6 bases, with 10 bases left between them. The CDR3 coding sequence is TGCAGTGCTGAGTCGGGGGCTGAAGCTTTCTTT. Translation gives CSAESGAEAFF.

This rearrangement joins TRBV7-9 to TRBJ2-3, with 8 bases identical to TRBD2. V dropped 1 base and J dropped 2; count of bases not matched to a gene: 2. Germline V gene lookup returns CDR1 SEHNR and CDR2 FQNEAQ (reference sequence). The CDR3 covers 15 residues. Here the CDR3 DNA reads TGTGCCAGCAGCTTAGGCGGGGGGAACACAGATACGCAGTATTTT. As protein: CASSLGGGNTDTQYF. The variable domain in full, with the rest retrieved from reference TRBV7-9 and TRBJ2-3, is DTGVSQNPRHKITKRGQNVTFRCDPISEHNRLYWYRQTLGQGPEFLTYFQNEAQLEKSRLLSDRFSAERPKGSFSTLEIQRTEQGDSAMYLCASSLGGGNTDTQYFGPGTRLTVL.

The rearrangement joins TRBV10-3 to TRBJ2-3; the match to TRBD2 covers 7 bases. CDR3 size: 15 residues. Germline V gene lookup returns CDR1 ENHRY and CDR2 SYGVKD. V lost 10 bases to trimming and J lost 1 base; unmatched junction nucleotides: 11. The DNA of the CDR3 is TGTGCCACCGCGGGCTCGGGGGGAGGCACAGATACGCAGTATTTT. It yields the protein CATAGSGGGTDTQYF.

V gene TRBV9 combines with J gene TRBJ1-4, with a possible D match to TRBD1 (6 bases). V lost 0 bases and J 8 bases, leaving 14 bases between the germline ends. Looked up from germline, CDR1 is SGDLS and CDR2 is YYNGEE. The CDR3 is made up of 15 amino acids. The DNA for the CDR3 is TGTGCCAGCAGCGTAGCGGGGGGCATATTGGAAAAACTGTTTTTT. This translates into CASSVAGGILEKLFF.

This clone occurred once. This CDR3 is CASGLDLTGSGANVLTF. The DNA of the CDR3 is TGTGCTAGTGGTTTGGACCTAACCGGTTCTGGGGCCAACGTCCTGACTTTC. This chain joins TRBV12-5 and TRBJ2-6; D is undetermined. The CDR3 length is 17 residues. CDR1 and CDR2 from the germline V gene are LGHNT and FRNRAP. V lost 1 base and J lost 1, with 11 bases in between. Complete variable domain (other parts from reference TRBV12-5 and TRBJ2-6): DARVTQTPRHKVTEMGQEVTMRCQPILGHNTVFWYRQTMMQGLELLAYFRNRAPLDDSGMPKDRFSAEMPDATLATLKIQPSEPRDSAVYFCASGLDLTGSGANVLTFGAGSRLTVL.

This rearrangement joins TRBV6-5 to TRBJ2-5; TRBD1 might be the D (6 bases). The V gene lost 4 bases and the J gene lost 2 bases, with 14 bases spanning the gap. Germline V gene sequence: CDR1 MNHEY, CDR2 SVGAGI. The CDR3 is made up of 15 amino acids. DNA for the CDR3: TGTGCCAGCAGTTCCCCGACAGGATGGCAAGAGACCCAGTACTTC. The encoded protein is CASSSPTGWQETQYF.

CDR3 bases: TGTGCCAGCTCCTTCCAGGCGAACACTGAAGCTTTCTTT. Amino acids: CASSFQANTEAFF. This chain connects TRBV18 to TRBJ1-1; D unclear. Germline loops: CDR1 KGHSH, CDR2 LQKENI. V lost 6 bases and J lost 1, with 9 bases in between. The CDR3 totals 13 residues.

This chain uses TRBV9 with TRBJ2-2, with TRBD2 as a possible D gene (5 bases). Looked up from germline, CDR1 is SGDLS and CDR2 is YYNGEE. This CDR3 comprises 14 residues. The ends were cut back, 2 bases at V and 7 bases at J, with 12 bases in the middle. The CDR3 region has the DNA TGTGCCAGCAGCGTCCAGACCGGAGGCGGGGAGCTGTTTTTT. Its protein is CASSVQTGGGELFF.

This clone was detected once. V usage is TRBV28 and J usage is TRBJ1-5, with D possibly matching TRBD1 (6 bases). The germline V gene encodes CDR1 MDHEN and CDR2 SYDVKM. The CDR3 consists of 15 residues. V was cut by 5 bases and J by 7 bases, with 18 bases left in between. The CDR3 DNA reads TGTGCCAGCAGTGGAGTAACAGGAGGGGGACAGCCCCAGCATTTT. Residues: CASSGVTGGGQPQHF.

The chain carries TRBV6-6 and TRBJ2-7; TRBD1 aligns across 10 bases. Germline-derived CDR1 and CDR2 are MNHNY and SVGAGI (reference sequence). The CDR3 contains 16 residues. Trimming took 2 bases from V and 4 from J; bases not matched to a gene: 8. CDR3 nucleotide sequence: TGTGCCAGCAGTTACGGCTTCGACAGGGGGCGTTACGAGCAGTACTTC. Its translation is CASSYGFDRGRYEQYF.